These 6 T cell receptor beta chains came from one sample sequenced in a study of CXCR3-negative and CXCR3-positive naive CD8 T cells. The study made its TRB cDNA libraries by 5' RACE, adding UMI labels. TCRdb reworked the 5' RACE reads into one entry per CDR3 protein, no DNA. The sample data list roughly 86,000 distinct CDR3 sequences. Sample: naive CXCR3- CD8+ T cells from blood. The subset: CD45RO-CCR7+CD27+CD95- naive CD8+ T cells lacking CXCR3 (TNR3-). These receptors all come from a human donor in good health. Some clones in this sample may be carry-over from other donors' samples.

The rearrangement links TRBV7-6 to TRBJ1-5; checking the TCRdb D call of TRBD1 is not possible without DNA. The V gene's germline CDR1 is SGHVS and CDR2 FNYEAQ. The CDR3 covers 17 residues. CDR3 sequence reads: CASSPGIRGPLGQPQHF.

This chain links TRBV29-1 with TRBJ2-3; no DNA is available, so the TRBD2 call from TCRdb remains unchecked. The CDR3 length is 14 residues. Germline V gene lookup returns CDR1 SQVTM and CDR2 ANQGSEA. The CDR3 region is CSVLGQRGTDTQYF.

The genes are TRBV6-2 or TRBV6-3 and TRBJ1-2. Germline CDR1 and CDR2: MNHEY and SVGEGT. This CDR3 is built from 15 residues. CDR3 region: CASSYTGKANYGYTF.

V and J are TRBV29-1 and TRBJ2-7; as DNA is missing, the TRBD1 call by TCRdb cannot be tested. CDR3 size: 15 residues. The germline V gene encodes CDR1 SQVTM and CDR2 ANQGSEA. The CDR3 is CSVEDEMTDSYEQYF.

This CDR3 reads CASSRTRQETQYF. The V gene is TRBV7-7, the J gene TRBJ2-5; TCRdb's D call of TRBD2 is untestable without DNA. CDR3 length: 13 amino acids. Germline CDR1 and CDR2: SSHAT and FNYEAQ (reference sequence).

The chain has TRBV28 and TRBJ2-2. CDR1 is MDHEN and CDR2 is SYDVKM in the germline V gene. The CDR3 has 14 residues. The chain's CDR3 is CAGSLYTTTGELFF.